The 17 T cell receptor beta chains below were found in one sample sequenced in a study of siplizumab effects on memory and regulatory T cells. Sequencing was performed with immunoSEQ multiplex PCR; in TCRdb, only in-frame clones are kept and a portion is missing. The sample contains approximately 58,000 clones, approximately 95% of which appear only once. The material sequenced was CD8+ T cells sorted from blood. All receptors come from a human donor in good health.

This clone appeared a single time. The chain combines TRBV10-3 with TRBJ2-6; tentatively, D is TRBD1 (5 bases). Germline CDR1 ENHRY, CDR2 SYGVKD. The CDR3 covers 16 residues. V was trimmed by 5 bases and J by 0 bases, leaving 11 bases between them. The CDR3 loop reads CAISPTELSGANVLTF. CDR3 bases: TGTGCCATCAGTCCGACAGAACTCTCTGGGGCCAACGTCCTGACTTTC.

The rearrangement links TRBV21-1 to TRBJ1-5; the listed D gene, TRBD1, was not tested against the DNA. TRBV21-1 is reported as a pseudogene. This CDR3 contains 15 residues. This CDR3 is CASNRTANSNQPQHF. The DNA for the CDR3 is TGTGCCAGCAACCGGACAGCGAATAGCAATCAGCCCCAGCATTTT.

V is TRBV6-1 and J is TRBJ1-1; tentative D call: TRBD1 (6 bases). Germline-derived CDR1 and CDR2 are MNHNS and SASEGT. The CDR3 sequence is 12 residues long. The V end lost 6 bases, the J end lost 5 bases, and 10 bases lay between the germline ends. The CDR3 here is CASSQGGTEAFF. Written as DNA, the CDR3 is TGTGCCAGCAGCCAAGGGGGGACTGAAGCTTTCTTT.

A remark on this clone: This specimen includes other DNA sequences encoding the same CDR3. The V gene is TRBV4-1, the J gene TRBJ2-7; 9 bases fit TRBD2. The germline gives CDR1 MGHRA, CDR2 YSYEKL. J lost 2 bases, V lost 0 bases, and 2 bases had no gene match. CDR3 length: 15 amino acids. CDR3 DNA: TGCGCCAGCAGCCAAGAGCAGCGGGAGGCCTACGAGCAGTACTTC. It encodes CASSQEQREAYEQYF.

The chain links TRBV7-8 to TRBJ2-2, with D uncertain. V dropped 2 bases and J dropped 5 bases, with 0 bases sitting between them. Germline V CDR1 and CDR2: SGHVS, FQNEAQ. The CDR3 totals 11 residues. CDR3 protein: CASSLTGELFF. The CDR3 coding sequence is TGTGCCAGCAGCTTAACCGGGGAGCTGTTTTTT. Filled out from reference TRBV7-8 and TRBJ2-2, the complete variable domain reads GAGVSQSPRYKVAKRGQDVALRCDPISGHVSLFWYQQALGQGPEFLTYFQNEAQLDKSGLPSDRFFAERPEGSVSTLKIQRTQQEDSAVYLCASSLTGELFFGEGSRLTVL.

This clone was seen just once. The chain links TRBV6-1 to TRBJ2-7; 10 bases align to TRBD1. Germline CDR1 is MNHNS and CDR2 is SASEGT. The length of the CDR3 is 15 residues. Unmatched junction bases numbered 4, after V lost 1 base and J lost 4 bases. In DNA, the CDR3 is TGTGCCAGCAGTGAAGGGCCGGGACAGGGGTACGAGCAGTACTTC. This codes for CASSEGPGQGYEQYF.

About this clone: The sample contains more than one DNA sequence encoding this CDR3. The chain uses TRBV5-8 and TRBJ2-7; D is possibly TRBD1 (5 bases). V was trimmed by 0 bases and J by 2 bases, leaving 6 bases between them. Germline V gives CDR1 SGHTS, CDR2 YDEGEE. This CDR3 region has 13 residues. In DNA form, the CDR3 reads TGTGCCAGCAGCTTGGCAGGGACCTACGAGCAGTACTTC. It is translated as CASSLAGTYEQYF. The variable domain in full, with the rest retrieved from reference TRBV5-8 and TRBJ2-7, is EAGVTQSPTHLIKTRGQQATLRCSPISGHTSVYWYQQALGLGLQFLLWYDEGEERNRGNFPPRFSGRQFPNYSSELNVNALELEDSALYLCASSLAGTYEQYFGPGTRLTVT.

The V call is TRBV5-4, the J call TRBJ1-1, with TRBD1 matching 11 bases. The CDR3 is 14 residues long. V gave up 4 bases and J gave up 4 bases; unmatched junction bases: 3. The germline CDR1 and CDR2 sequences are SGHNT and YYREEE (reference sequence). The CDR3 DNA sequence: TGTGCCAGCAGCGGAGGGACAGGGGGCACTGAAGCTTTCTTT. Residues: CASSGGTGGTEAFF.

The chain recombines TRBV7-9 with TRBJ2-7; D gene ambiguous. Germline-derived CDR1 and CDR2 are SEHNR and FQNEAQ (reference sequence). This CDR3 is built from 13 residues. Trimming cost V 5 bases and J 0 bases, with 8 bases left between them. CDR3 nucleotide sequence: TGTGCCAGCAGCCAGACCCGCTCCTACGAGCAGTACTTC. As protein: CASSQTRSYEQYF.

V and J are TRBV6-1 and TRBJ2-7; D is unclear. Between the trimmed V and J ends, which lost 5 bases and 4 bases, there was a span of 6 bases. The CDR3 is 11 residues long. The germline V gene has CDR1 MNHNS and CDR2 SASEGT. This CDR3 is CASSKGYEQYF. The DNA of the CDR3 is TGTGCCAGCAGTAAAGGTTACGAGCAGTACTTC.

A note on this clone: Germline and junction disagree at one end, which may indicate a read error. The rearrangement links TRBV5-4 to TRBJ2-5; tentatively, D is TRBD1 or TRBD2 (5 bases each). Looked up from germline, CDR1 is SGHNT and CDR2 is YYREEE (reference sequence). This CDR3 region has 12 residues. The DNA for the CDR3 is TGTGCCAGCAGCTTGGGAGGGGCGCTCCTTGACTTC. Its translation: CASSLGGALLDF.

The chain carries TRBV19 and TRBJ2-1, with D tentatively TRBD2 (5 bases). V lost 8 bases and J 4 bases, leaving 15 bases between the germline ends. Germline V gives CDR1 LNHDA, CDR2 SQIVND (reference sequence). The CDR3 is 14 amino acids. The CDR3 DNA is TGTGCCAGTGCAGACTACCCCAGGTACAATGAGCAGTTCTTC. The encoded protein is CASADYPRYNEQFF.

The chain has TRBV30 and TRBJ2-7; 7 bases are shared with TRBD1. The V gene's germline CDR1 is GTSNPN and CDR2 SVGIG (reference sequence). V shed 5 bases and J 7 bases; nucleotides not matched to a gene: 14. This CDR3 region has 14 residues. In nucleotides, the CDR3 is TGTGCCTGGGCACTCGACAGGGACGAAGGTGAGCAGTACTTC. Residues: CAWALDRDEGEQYF.

The CDR3: CASSEALNYEQYF. CDR3 coding DNA: TGTGCCAGCAGTGAAGCACTGAACTACGAGCAGTACTTC. V and J are TRBV6-1 and TRBJ2-7; D unclear. Trimming stripped 0 bases from V and 3 bases from J, with 6 bases between. Germline CDR1 reads MNHNS; CDR2 reads SASEGT. The CDR3 sequence is 13 residues long.

V and J are TRBV10-3 and TRBJ1-4; D unresolved. Looked up from germline, CDR1 is ENHRY and CDR2 is SYGVKD. V was clipped by 4 bases and J by 12 bases, with 18 bases between them. The CDR3 has 14 residues. CDR3 coding DNA: TGTGCCATCAGTGGGGAGCTATCCCTCAAAGAACTGTTTTTT. Protein sequence: CAISGELSLKELFF.

The V gene is TRBV4-1, the J gene TRBJ2-2, with a weak D call TRBD2 (6 bases). The CDR3 spans 15 residues. V was shortened by 1 base and J by 0 bases, with 6 bases between the two germline ends. Germline values: CDR1 MGHRA, CDR2 YSYEKL. CDR3 nucleotide sequence: TGCGCCAGCAGCCAAGGACTAGCGAACACCGGGGAGCTGTTTTTT. Protein: CASSQGLANTGELFF.

This rearrangement joins TRBV6-5 to TRBJ2-2, with TRBD2 matching over 8 bases. After removal of 3 bases from V and 4 bases from J, the junction contained 7 bases not matched to a gene. CDR1 and CDR2 from the germline V gene are MNHEY and SVGAGI. This CDR3 comprises 16 residues. CDR3: CASSYSELAVTGELFF. The CDR3 DNA reads TGTGCCAGCAGTTATTCGGAACTAGCGGTCACCGGGGAGCTGTTTTTT.